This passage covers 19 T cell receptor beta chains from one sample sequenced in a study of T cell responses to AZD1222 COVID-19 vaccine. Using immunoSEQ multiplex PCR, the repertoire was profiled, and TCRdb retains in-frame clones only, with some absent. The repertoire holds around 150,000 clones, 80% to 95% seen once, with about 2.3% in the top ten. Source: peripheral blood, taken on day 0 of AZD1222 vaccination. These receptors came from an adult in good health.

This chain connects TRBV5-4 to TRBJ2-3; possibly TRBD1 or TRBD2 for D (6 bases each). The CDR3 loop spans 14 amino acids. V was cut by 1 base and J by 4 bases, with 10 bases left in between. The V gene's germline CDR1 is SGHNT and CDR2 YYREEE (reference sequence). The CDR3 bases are TGTGCCAGCAGCTTGCCCGGGGGCGCAGATACGCAGTATTTT. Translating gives CASSLPGGADTQYF.

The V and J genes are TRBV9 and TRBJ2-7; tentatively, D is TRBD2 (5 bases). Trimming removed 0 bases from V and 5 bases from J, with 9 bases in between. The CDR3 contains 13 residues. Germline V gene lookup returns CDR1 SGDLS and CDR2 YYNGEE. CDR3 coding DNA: TGTGCCAGCAGCGTAGCTGGGAGCCACGAGCAGTACTTC. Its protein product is CASSVAGSHEQYF.

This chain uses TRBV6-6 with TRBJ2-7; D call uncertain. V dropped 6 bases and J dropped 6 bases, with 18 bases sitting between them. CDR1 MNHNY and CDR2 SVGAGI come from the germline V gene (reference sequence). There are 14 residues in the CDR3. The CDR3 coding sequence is TGTGCCAGCAGCTACCCCACGGGTCCGGGCGAGCAGTACTTC. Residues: CASSYPTGPGEQYF.

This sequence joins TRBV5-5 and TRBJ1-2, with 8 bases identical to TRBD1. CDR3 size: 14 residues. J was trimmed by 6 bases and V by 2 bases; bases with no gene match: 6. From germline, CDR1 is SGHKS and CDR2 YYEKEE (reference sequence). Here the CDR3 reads CASSFLQGVNGYTF. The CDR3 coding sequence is TGTGCCAGCAGCTTTCTACAGGGGGTGAATGGCTACACCTTC.

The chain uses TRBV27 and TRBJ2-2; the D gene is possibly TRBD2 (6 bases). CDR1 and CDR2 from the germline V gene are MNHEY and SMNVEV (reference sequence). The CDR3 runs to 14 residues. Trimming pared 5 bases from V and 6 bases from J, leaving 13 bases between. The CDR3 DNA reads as TGTGCCAGCAGTAGCTGGACTACCGCCGGGGAGCTGTTTTTT. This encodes CASSSWTTAGELFF.

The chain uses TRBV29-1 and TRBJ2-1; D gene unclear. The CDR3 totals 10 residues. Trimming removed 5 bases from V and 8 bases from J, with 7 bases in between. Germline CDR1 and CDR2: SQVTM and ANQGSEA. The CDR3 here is CSVIVYEQFF. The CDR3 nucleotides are TGCAGCGTTATAGTGTATGAGCAGTTCTTC.

This CDR3 is CASGDSTGGYTF. CDR3 in DNA: TGTGCCAGCGGAGACAGTACGGGGGGCTACACCTTC. J is TRBJ1-2 and V is TRBV7-9; D is perhaps TRBD1 (5 bases). V lost 8 bases and J lost 8, with 15 bases in between. The CDR3 totals 12 residues. CDR1 is SEHNR and CDR2 is FQNEAQ in the germline V gene (reference sequence).

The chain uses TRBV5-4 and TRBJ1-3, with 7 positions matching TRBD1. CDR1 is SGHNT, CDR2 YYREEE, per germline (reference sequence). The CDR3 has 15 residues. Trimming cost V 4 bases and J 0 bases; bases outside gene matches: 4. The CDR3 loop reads CASSQDRHSGNTIYF. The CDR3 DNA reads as TGTGCCAGCAGCCAGGACAGGCACTCTGGAAACACCATATATTTT.

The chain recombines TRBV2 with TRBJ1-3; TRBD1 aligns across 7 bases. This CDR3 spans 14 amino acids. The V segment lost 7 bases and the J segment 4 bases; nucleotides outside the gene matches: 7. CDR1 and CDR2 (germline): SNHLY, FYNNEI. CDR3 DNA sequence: TGTGCCAGCACTCCGGGACAGCAGGGAAACACCATATATTTT. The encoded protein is CASTPGQQGNTIYF.

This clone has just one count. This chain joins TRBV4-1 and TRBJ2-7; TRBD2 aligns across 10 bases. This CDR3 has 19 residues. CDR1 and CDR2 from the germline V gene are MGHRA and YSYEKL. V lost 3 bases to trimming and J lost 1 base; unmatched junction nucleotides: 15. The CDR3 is CASSQVTGDIAGGSYEQYF. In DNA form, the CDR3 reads TGCGCCAGCAGCCAGGTGACAGGGGACATAGCGGGAGGTTCCTACGAGCAGTACTTC.

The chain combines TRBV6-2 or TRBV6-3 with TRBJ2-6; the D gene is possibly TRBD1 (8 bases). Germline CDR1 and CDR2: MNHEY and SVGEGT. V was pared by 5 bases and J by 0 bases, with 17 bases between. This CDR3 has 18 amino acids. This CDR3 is CASSEHRGGSSGANVLTF. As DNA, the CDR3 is TGTGCCAGCAGTGAGCACAGGGGGGGGAGCTCTGGGGCCAACGTCCTGACTTTC.

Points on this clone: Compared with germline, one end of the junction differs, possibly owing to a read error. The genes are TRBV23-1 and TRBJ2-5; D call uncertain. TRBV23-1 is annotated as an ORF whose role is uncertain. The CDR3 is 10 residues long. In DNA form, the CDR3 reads TGCGCCAGAGCGATGGACCAAGGAGACTTC. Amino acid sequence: CARAMDQGDF.

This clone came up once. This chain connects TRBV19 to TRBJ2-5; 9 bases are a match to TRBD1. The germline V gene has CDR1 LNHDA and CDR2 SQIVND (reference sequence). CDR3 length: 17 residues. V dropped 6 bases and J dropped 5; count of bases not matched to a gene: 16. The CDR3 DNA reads TGTGCCAGTAGCCGAACACTTGGGACAGGGAGGAGGGAGACCCAGTACTTC. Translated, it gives CASSRTLGTGRRETQYF.

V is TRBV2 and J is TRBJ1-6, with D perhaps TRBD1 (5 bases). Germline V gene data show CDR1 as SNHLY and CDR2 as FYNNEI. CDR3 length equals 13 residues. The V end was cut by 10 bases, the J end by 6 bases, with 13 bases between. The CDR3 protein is CATQTALNSPLHF. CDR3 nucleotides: TGTGCCACCCAGACAGCCCTTAATTCACCCCTCCACTTT.

CDR3: CAWSRWQLNTEAFF. CDR3 sequence (DNA): TGTGCCTGGAGTAGGTGGCAGTTGAACACTGAAGCTTTCTTT. The chain recombines TRBV30 with TRBJ1-1; D unclear. Deletions cut 2 bases from V and 0 bases from J, with 10 bases between. Germline lookup yields CDR1 GTSNPN and CDR2 SVGIG (reference sequence). There are 14 residues in the CDR3.

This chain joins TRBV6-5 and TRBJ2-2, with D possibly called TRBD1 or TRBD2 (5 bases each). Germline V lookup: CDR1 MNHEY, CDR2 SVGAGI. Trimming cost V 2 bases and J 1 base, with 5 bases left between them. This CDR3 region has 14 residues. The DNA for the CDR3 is TGTGCCAGCAGTTACGGGGGGAACACCGGGGAGCTGTTTTTT. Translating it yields CASSYGGNTGELFF.

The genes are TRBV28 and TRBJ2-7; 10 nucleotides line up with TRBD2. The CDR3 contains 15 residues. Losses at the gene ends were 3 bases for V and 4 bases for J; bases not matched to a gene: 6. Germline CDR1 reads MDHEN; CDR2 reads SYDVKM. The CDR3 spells CASSLRTSGTYEQYF. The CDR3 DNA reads TGTGCCAGCAGTTTGCGGACTAGCGGAACGTACGAGCAGTACTTC.

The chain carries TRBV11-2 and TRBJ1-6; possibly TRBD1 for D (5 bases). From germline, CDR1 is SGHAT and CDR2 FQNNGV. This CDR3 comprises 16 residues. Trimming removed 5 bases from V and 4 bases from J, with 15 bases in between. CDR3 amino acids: CASSPVKGPYNSPLHF. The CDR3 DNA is TGTGCCAGCAGCCCAGTGAAGGGGCCTTATAATTCACCCCTCCACTTT.

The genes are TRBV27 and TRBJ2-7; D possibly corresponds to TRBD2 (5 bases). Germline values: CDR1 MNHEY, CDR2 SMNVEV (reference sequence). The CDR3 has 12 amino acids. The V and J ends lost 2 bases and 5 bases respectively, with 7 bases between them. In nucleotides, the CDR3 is TGTGCCAGCAGTTTAATCGGGGACGAGCAGTACTTC. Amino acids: CASSLIGDEQYF.